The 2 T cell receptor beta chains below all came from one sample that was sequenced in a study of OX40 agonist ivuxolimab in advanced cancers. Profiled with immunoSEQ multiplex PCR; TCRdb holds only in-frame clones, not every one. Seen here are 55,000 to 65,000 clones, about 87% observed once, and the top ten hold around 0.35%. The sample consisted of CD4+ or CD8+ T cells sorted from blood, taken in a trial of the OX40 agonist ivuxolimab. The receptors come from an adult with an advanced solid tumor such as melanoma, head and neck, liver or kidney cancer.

The CDR3 nucleotides read TGTGCCAGCAGTTACTCGAATTCACCCCTCCACTTT. Encoded protein: CASSYSNSPLHF. The V and J genes are TRBV6-5 and TRBJ1-6; no clear D gene. Germline assignment: CDR1 MNHEY and CDR2 SVGAGI. The V end lost 0 bases, the J end lost 7 bases, and 1 base lay between the germline ends. The CDR3 covers 12 residues.

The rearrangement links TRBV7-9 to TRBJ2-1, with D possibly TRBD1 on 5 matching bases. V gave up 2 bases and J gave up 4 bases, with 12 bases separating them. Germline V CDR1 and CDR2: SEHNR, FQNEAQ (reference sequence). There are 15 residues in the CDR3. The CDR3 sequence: CASSLIGSGYNEQFF. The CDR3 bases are TGTGCCAGCAGCTTAATTGGTTCAGGGTACAATGAGCAGTTCTTC.